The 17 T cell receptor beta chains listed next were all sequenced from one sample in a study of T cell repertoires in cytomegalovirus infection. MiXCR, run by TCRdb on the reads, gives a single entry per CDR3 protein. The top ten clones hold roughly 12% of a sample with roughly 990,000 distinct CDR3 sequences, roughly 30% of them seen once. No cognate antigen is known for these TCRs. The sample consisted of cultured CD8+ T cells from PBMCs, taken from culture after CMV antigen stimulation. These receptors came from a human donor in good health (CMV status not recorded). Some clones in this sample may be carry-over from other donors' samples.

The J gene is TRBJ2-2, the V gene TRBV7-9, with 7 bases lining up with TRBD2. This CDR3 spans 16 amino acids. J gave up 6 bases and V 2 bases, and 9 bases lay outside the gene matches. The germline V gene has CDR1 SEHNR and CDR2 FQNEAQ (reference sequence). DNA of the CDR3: TGTGCCAGCAGCTTATCGGGGGGTCTCCACCCCGGGGAGCTGTTTTTT. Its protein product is CASSLSGGLHPGELFF.

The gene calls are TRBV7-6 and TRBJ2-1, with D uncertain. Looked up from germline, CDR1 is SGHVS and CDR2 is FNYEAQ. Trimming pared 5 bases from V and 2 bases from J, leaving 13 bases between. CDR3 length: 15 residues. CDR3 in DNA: TGTGCCAGCAGCCTCCTGGACGGGCCCTACAATGAGCAGTTCTTC. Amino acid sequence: CASSLLDGPYNEQFF.

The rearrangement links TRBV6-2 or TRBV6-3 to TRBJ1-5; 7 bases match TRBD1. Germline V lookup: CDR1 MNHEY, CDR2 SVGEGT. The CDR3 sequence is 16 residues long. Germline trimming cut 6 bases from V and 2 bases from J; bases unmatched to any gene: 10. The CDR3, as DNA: TGTGCCAGCAGCCCAAAGGGGGCGGGAGGCAATCAGCCCCAGCATTTT. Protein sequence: CASSPKGAGGNQPQHF.

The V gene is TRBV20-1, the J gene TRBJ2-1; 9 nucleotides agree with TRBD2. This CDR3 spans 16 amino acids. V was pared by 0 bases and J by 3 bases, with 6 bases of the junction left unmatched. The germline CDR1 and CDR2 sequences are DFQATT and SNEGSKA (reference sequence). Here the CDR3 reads CSARDRSGGLYNEQFF. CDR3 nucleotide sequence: TGCAGTGCTAGAGATCGAAGCGGGGGGCTCTACAATGAGCAGTTCTTC.

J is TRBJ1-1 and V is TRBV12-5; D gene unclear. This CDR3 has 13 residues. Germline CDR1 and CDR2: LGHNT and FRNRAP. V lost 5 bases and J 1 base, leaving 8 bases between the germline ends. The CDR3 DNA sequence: TGTGCTAGTGGTCCCGGCCGGAACACTGAAGCTTTCTTT. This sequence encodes CASGPGRNTEAFF.

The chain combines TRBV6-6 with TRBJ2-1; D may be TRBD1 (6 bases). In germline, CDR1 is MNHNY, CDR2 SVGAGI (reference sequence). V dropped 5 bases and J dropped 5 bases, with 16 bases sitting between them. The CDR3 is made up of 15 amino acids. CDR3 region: CASSSWGPDNNEQFF. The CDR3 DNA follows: TGTGCCAGCAGTAGCTGGGGGCCAGATAACAATGAGCAGTTCTTC.

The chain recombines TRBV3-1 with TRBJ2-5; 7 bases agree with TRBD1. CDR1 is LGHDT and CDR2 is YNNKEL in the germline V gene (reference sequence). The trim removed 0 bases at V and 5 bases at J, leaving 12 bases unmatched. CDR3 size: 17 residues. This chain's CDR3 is CASSQDLDRDDWETQYF. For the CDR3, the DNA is TGTGCCAGCAGCCAAGACCTCGACAGGGATGATTGGGAGACCCAGTACTTC.

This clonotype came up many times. In DNA form, the CDR3 reads TGTGCCAGCAGATTGGGACGTTATAATTCACCCCTCCACTTT. It yields the protein CASRLGRYNSPLHF. V gene TRBV7-9 combines with J gene TRBJ1-6; a weak D match, TRBD1 (5 bases). Germline assignment: CDR1 SEHNR and CDR2 FQNEAQ (reference sequence). The V and J ends lost 6 bases and 4 bases respectively, with 10 bases between them. This CDR3 is built from 14 residues.

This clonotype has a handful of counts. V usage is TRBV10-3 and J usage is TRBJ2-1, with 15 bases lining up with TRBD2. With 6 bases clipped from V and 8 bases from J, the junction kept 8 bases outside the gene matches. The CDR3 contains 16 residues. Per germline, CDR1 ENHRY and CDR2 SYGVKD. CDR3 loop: CAISPGLAGGVDEQFF. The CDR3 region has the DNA TGTGCCATCAGCCCGGGACTAGCGGGGGGTGTAGATGAGCAGTTCTTC.

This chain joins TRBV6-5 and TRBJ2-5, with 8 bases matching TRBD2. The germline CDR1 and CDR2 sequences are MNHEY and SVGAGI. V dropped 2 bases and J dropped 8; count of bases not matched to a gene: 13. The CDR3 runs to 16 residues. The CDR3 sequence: CASSYPNGGGKSTQYF. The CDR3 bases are TGTGCCAGCAGTTACCCCAACGGGGGGGGAAAGAGTACCCAGTACTTC.

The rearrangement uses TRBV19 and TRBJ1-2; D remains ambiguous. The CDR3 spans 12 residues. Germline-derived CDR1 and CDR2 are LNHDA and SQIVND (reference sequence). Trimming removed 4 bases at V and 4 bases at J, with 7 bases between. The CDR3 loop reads CASSKPAYGYTF. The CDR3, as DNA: TGTGCCAGTAGTAAACCAGCCTATGGCTACACCTTC.

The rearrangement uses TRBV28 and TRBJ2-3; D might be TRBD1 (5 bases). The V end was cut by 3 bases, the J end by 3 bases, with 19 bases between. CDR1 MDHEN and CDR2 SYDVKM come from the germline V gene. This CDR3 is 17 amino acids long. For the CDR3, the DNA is TGTGCCAGCAGTTTCACTCGAGGACCTAGACAGACAGATACGCAGTATTTT. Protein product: CASSFTRGPRQTDTQYF.

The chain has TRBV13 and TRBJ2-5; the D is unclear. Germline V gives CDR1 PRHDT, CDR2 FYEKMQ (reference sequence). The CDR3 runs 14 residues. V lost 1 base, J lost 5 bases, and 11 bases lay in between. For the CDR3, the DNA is TGTGCCAGCAGCTTAGCCGCCGGCTCCGAGACCCAGTACTTC. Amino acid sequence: CASSLAAGSETQYF.

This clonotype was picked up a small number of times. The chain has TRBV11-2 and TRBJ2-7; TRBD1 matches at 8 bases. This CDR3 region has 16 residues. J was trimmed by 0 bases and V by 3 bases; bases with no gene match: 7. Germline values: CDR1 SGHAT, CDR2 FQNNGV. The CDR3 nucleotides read TGTGCCAGCAGCTTGGAGACAGGGGCTAGCTCCTACGAGCAGTACGTC. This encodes CASSLETGASSYEQYV.

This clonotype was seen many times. CDR3 nucleotide sequence: TGTGCCATCAGTGAGTGGGGTAACCAAGAGACCCAGTACTTC. Amino acid sequence: CAISEWGNQETQYF. The chain joins TRBV10-3 to TRBJ2-5; D call uncertain. Germline V gives CDR1 ENHRY, CDR2 SYGVKD. The CDR3 has 14 residues. Trimming cost V 1 base and J 0 bases, with 6 bases left between them.

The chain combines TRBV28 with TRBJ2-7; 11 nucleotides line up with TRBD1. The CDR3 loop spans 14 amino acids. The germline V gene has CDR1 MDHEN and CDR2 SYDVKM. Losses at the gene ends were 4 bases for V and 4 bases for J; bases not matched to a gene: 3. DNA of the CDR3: TGTGCCAGCAGTTCGGGACAGGGGGTGTACGAGCAGTACGTC. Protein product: CASSSGQGVYEQYV.

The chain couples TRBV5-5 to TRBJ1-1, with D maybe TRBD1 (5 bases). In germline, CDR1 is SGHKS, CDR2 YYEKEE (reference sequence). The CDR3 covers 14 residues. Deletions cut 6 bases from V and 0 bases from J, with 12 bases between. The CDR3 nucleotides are TGTGCCAGCATTCTGACAGATATGAACACTGAAGCTTTCTTT. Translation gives CASILTDMNTEAFF.